The 18 T cell receptor beta chains listed next were all sequenced from one sample in a study of graft-versus-host responses after intestinal transplantation. Data came from immunoSEQ multiplex PCR; TCRdb stores just in-frame clones and leaves some out. Of approximately 23,000 clones listed, about 48% are singletons. The authors plated about 200,000 CFSE-labeled responder cells with about 200,000 irradiated, violet-dye-labeled stimulator cells. The material sequenced was alloreactive CD8+ T cells from a mixed lymphocyte reaction culture, taken before transplantation. As to subset: CFSE-low proliferating T cells sorted from approximately 6-day pre-transplant mixed lymphocyte reaction (GvH or HvG direction). The receptors were sampled from a human patient who was an organ donor for intestinal transplantation.

The chain recombines TRBV5-4 with TRBJ2-7, with TRBD2 identical over 13 bases. The CDR3 runs to 17 residues. After removal of 8 bases from V and 0 bases from J, the junction contained 11 bases not matched to a gene. Germline V gene data show CDR1 as SGHNT and CDR2 as YYREEE (reference sequence). The DNA of the CDR3 is TGTGCCAGTAGCACCGGGACTAGCGGGACATCCTCCTACGAGCAGTACTTC. Its translation is CASSTGTSGTSSYEQYF.

V and J are TRBV7-3 and TRBJ2-5; D perhaps matches TRBD2 (6 bases). The CDR3 runs to 14 residues. Germline lookup yields CDR1 SGHTA and CDR2 FQGTGA. Trimming took 5 bases from V and 3 from J, leaving 13 bases between them. The chain's CDR3 is CASSQSGSEETQYF. CDR3 nucleotides: TGTGCCAGCAGCCAATCCGGGAGTGAAGAGACCCAGTACTTC.

This sequence joins TRBV7-6 and TRBJ2-7; D could derive from TRBD1 or TRBD2 (5 bases each). This CDR3 has 13 residues. V lost 5 bases, J lost 0 bases, and 8 bases lay in between. Germline CDR1 SGHVS, CDR2 FNYEAQ. DNA for the CDR3: TGTGCCAGCAGCCGGGACGACTCCTACGAGCAGTACTTC. Translated, it gives CASSRDDSYEQYF.

The chain has TRBV5-1 and TRBJ2-3; D call uncertain. The CDR3 contains 13 residues. The V end lost 5 bases, the J end lost 5 bases, and 12 bases lay between the germline ends. The germline gives CDR1 SGHRS, CDR2 YFSETQ. The CDR3 is CASRVGHEDTQYF. In DNA form, the CDR3 reads TGCGCCAGCAGGGTCGGGCATGAAGATACGCAGTATTTT. Full variable domain (outside the CDR3, taken from reference TRBV5-1 and TRBJ2-3): KAGVTQTPRYLIKTRGQQVTLSCSPISGHRSVSWYQQTPGQGLQFLFEYFSETQRNKGNFPGRFSGRQFSNSRSEMNVSTLELGDSALYLCASRVGHEDTQYFGPGTRLTVL.

This clone has a handful of counts. This chain joins TRBV7-9 and TRBJ1-1, with D maybe TRBD1 (6 bases). CDR3 length: 12 amino acids. The germline gives CDR1 SEHNR, CDR2 FQNEAQ (reference sequence). Trimming removed 1 base from V and 6 bases from J, with 6 bases in between. CDR3 nucleotides: TGTGCCAGCAGCTTAGACAGGGCTGAAGCTTTCTTT. It yields the protein CASSLDRAEAFF.

The chain combines TRBV15 with TRBJ2-4; D gene ambiguous. Germline V lookup: CDR1 LNHNV, CDR2 YYDKDF (reference sequence). Deletions cut 2 bases from V and 1 base from J, with 15 bases between. The length of the CDR3 is 17 residues. The CDR3 DNA reads TGTGCCACCAGCAGAAAGGACCGTAGCCTGGCCAAAAACATTCAGTACTTC. Its translation: CATSRKDRSLAKNIQYF. The full variable domain, rest sourced from reference TRBV15 and TRBJ2-4, is DAMVIQNPRYQVTQFGKPVTLSCSQTLNHNVMYWYQQKSSQAPKLLFHYYDKDFNNEADTPDNFQSRRPNTSFCFLDIRSPGLGDTAMYLCATSRKDRSLAKNIQYFGAGTRLSVL.

The J gene is TRBJ2-5, the V gene TRBV6-5; 7 bases are shared with TRBD1. The CDR3 has 14 amino acids. Unmatched junction bases numbered 3, after V lost 0 bases and J lost 5 bases. Germline lookup yields CDR1 MNHEY and CDR2 SVGAGI. For the CDR3, the DNA is TGTGCCAGCAGTTACTCGGCAGGGGGTGAGACCCAGTACTTC. Translated: CASSYSAGGETQYF.

This clone was observed a few times. Mismatch with germline at one junction end may stem from a read error. The CDR3 DNA follows: TGCGCCAGCAGCAGCTCCGAGGGGGTCGAGCAGTACTTC. It is translated as CASSSSEGVEQYF. V is TRBV5-4 and J is TRBJ2-7; weak D call: TRBD1 (6 bases). The CDR3 sequence is 13 residues long. Germline CDR1 reads SGHNT; CDR2 reads YYREEE (reference sequence).

This clone was observed a handful of times. V and J are TRBV6-6 and TRBJ2-7, with D possibly matching TRBD2 (6 bases). The CDR3 loop spans 14 amino acids. V lost 4 bases and J 0 bases, leaving 10 bases between the germline ends. Germline CDR1 reads MNHNY; CDR2 reads SVGAGI (reference sequence). CDR3 residues: CASSLGLNSYEQYF. The CDR3 DNA reads TGTGCCAGCAGTTTGGGACTGAACTCCTACGAGCAGTACTTC.

The chain carries TRBV30 and TRBJ2-3; D gene ambiguous. CDR3 length equals 15 residues. Looked up from germline, CDR1 is GTSNPN and CDR2 is SVGIG (reference sequence). The V end was cut by 1 base, the J end by 1 base, with 12 bases between. The CDR3 sequence: CAWSGLPTCTDTQYF. In nucleotides, the CDR3 is TGTGCCTGGAGTGGCCTCCCAACCTGCACAGATACGCAGTATTTT.

This CDR3 reads CSVDSRDSGEQYF. The CDR3 nucleotides are TGCAGCGTTGATTCGAGGGATTCGGGCGAGCAGTACTTC. The rearrangement links TRBV29-1 to TRBJ2-7; D might be TRBD2 (5 bases). The CDR3 is 13 residues long. Germline loops: CDR1 SQVTM, CDR2 ANQGSEA. Trimming removed 3 bases at V and 6 bases at J, with 15 bases between.

CDR3 in DNA: TGTGCCAGCAGCTACGGACCCCCTGGGGCCAAAAACATTCAGTACTTC. This encodes CASSYGPPGAKNIQYF. The chain employs TRBV6-5 and TRBJ2-4; D is unclear. CDR1 is MNHEY, CDR2 SVGAGI, per germline. V was trimmed by 6 bases and J by 1 base, leaving 16 bases between them. CDR3 length: 16 residues.

This chain joins TRBV15 and TRBJ1-1, with D possibly being TRBD1 (5 bases). The CDR3 is 15 residues long. The germline gives CDR1 LNHNV, CDR2 YYDKDF (reference sequence). Trimming pared 3 bases from V and 6 bases from J, leaving 17 bases between. CDR3 amino acids: CATSRRLGGNAEAFF. For the CDR3, the DNA is TGTGCCACCAGCAGGCGACTCGGGGGTAACGCTGAAGCTTTCTTT.

The chain employs TRBV27 and TRBJ1-1; D may be TRBD1 (5 bases). The CDR3 totals 15 residues. With 6 bases removed from V and 0 bases from J, the gap between germline ends came to 14 bases. From germline, CDR1 is MNHEY and CDR2 SMNVEV (reference sequence). The CDR3 nucleotides are TGTGCCAGCAGCCCAAGGCGGGGGGTGAACACTGAAGCTTTCTTT. Its translation: CASSPRRGVNTEAFF.

The CDR3 DNA is TGTGCCAGCAGCCAACATTTTCTCCGCAATGAGCAGTTCTTC. Translated, it gives CASSQHFLRNEQFF. V and J are TRBV4-2 and TRBJ2-1; D unclear. The germline CDR1 and CDR2 sequences are LGHNA and YNFKEQ. Trimming shortened V by 2 bases and J by 6 bases, and 11 bases separated the two germline ends. The CDR3 length is 14 residues.

By proportion, this clone is medium-sized (0.01 to 0.1%). This sequence joins TRBV28 and TRBJ2-1; weak D call: TRBD2 (6 bases). The CDR3 has 16 residues. V was shortened by 2 bases and J by 2 bases, with 13 bases between the two germline ends. CDR1 MDHEN and CDR2 SYDVKM come from the germline V gene. The CDR3 sequence: CASSLGPGGTYNEQFF. The CDR3 nucleotides are TGTGCCAGCAGTTTAGGCCCCGGGGGAACCTACAATGAGCAGTTCTTC.

This sequence joins TRBV5-6 and TRBJ2-1, with D uncertain. Per germline, CDR1 SGHDT and CDR2 YYEEEE. Trimming stripped 0 bases from V and 3 bases from J, with 13 bases between. The CDR3 length is 16 residues. CDR3 sequence (DNA): TGTGCCAGCAGCTTGGCCGGCTTGGAACTCTACAATGAGCAGTTCTTC. As protein: CASSLAGLELYNEQFF.

This sequence joins TRBV30 and TRBJ2-5, with TRBD1 identical over 9 bases. This CDR3 is 14 amino acids long. The trim removed 1 base at V and 5 bases at J, leaving 5 bases unmatched. The germline CDR1 and CDR2 sequences are GTSNPN and SVGIG (reference sequence). This CDR3 is CAWSALTGGETQYF. The CDR3 coding sequence is TGTGCCTGGAGTGCCTTGACAGGGGGTGAGACCCAGTACTTC.